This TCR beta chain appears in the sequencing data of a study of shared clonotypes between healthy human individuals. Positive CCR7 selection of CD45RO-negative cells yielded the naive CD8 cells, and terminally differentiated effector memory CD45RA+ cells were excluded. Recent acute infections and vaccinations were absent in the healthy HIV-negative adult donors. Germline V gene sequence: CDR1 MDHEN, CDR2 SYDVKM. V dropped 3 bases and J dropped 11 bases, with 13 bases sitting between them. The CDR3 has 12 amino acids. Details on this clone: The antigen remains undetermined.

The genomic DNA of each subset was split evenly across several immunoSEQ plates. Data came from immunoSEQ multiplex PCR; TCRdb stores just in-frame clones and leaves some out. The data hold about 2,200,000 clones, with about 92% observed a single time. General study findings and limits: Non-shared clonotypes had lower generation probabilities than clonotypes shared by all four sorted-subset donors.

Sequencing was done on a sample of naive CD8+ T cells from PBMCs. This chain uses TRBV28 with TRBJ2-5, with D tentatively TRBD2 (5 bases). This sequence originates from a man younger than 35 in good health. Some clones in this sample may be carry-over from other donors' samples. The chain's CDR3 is CASSFPPGGQYF. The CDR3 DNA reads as TGTGCCAGCAGTTTTCCCCCGGGCGGGCAGTACTTC.